This T cell receptor (beta chain) comes out of a study of monozygotic twins with inflammatory bowel disease. The UMIs carried a 6-nucleotide sample barcode, and they were added by template switching. From its re-call of the 5' RACE reads, TCRdb lists each CDR3 protein once, without DNA. Listed are approximately 400,000 distinct CDR3 sequences; approximately 2.8% falls within the top ten. This CDR3 region has 15 residues. Germline loops: CDR1 KGHDR, CDR2 SFDVKD. The chain uses TRBV24-1 and TRBJ2-5; TCRdb's D call of TRBD1 is untestable without DNA. Sequencing was done on a sample of blood. The clonotype was recovered from a human donor with ulcerative colitis or Crohn's disease, or a healthy co-twin of an affected twin (not recorded which). CDR3 protein: CATSDALRQEETQYF.